Each of the 31 T cell receptor beta chains below was sequenced from the same sample in a study of blood T cell repertoires in COVID-19. Method: immunoSEQ multiplex PCR; TCRdb's copy keeps in-frame clones and lacks some. The repertoire has 150,000 to 200,000 clones, approximately 93% of them found once; the top ten carry about 2%. The sample was peripheral blood. The receptors stem from a woman aged 55-69 years with COVID-19, enrolled during active disease.

The CDR3 DNA reads TGTGCCAGCTCACCGCGAAGCCCCTACGAGCAGTACTTC. This encodes CASSPRSPYEQYF. The V gene is TRBV18, the J gene TRBJ2-7; D not resolved. The CDR3 extends over 13 amino acids. The ends were cut back, 3 bases at V and 2 bases at J, with 8 bases in the middle. The germline CDR1 and CDR2 sequences are KGHSH and LQKENI. The entire variable domain, with the rest obtained from reference TRBV18 and TRBJ2-7, is as follows: NAGVMQNPRHLVRRRGQEARLRCSPMKGHSHVYWYRQLPEEGLKFMVYLQKENIIDESGMPKERFSAEFPKEGPSILRIQQVVRGDSAAYFCASSPRSPYEQYFGPGTRLTVT.

This sequence joins TRBV3-1 (or the pseudogene TRBV3-2) and TRBJ2-3, with TRBD2 identical over 9 bases. Per the germline V gene, CDR1 is LGHDT and CDR2 is YNNKEL (reference sequence). V shed 3 bases, J shed 4 bases, and the junction held 8 bases outside the gene matches. The CDR3 spans 16 residues. The CDR3, as DNA: TGTGCCAGCAGCCAGGCGGGACTAGCAGATTCAGATACGCAGTATTTT. Its translation: CASSQAGLADSDTQYF.

This clone is a singleton in its sample. This chain connects TRBV13 to TRBJ1-2; 7 bases are a match to TRBD1. Germline CDR1 is PRHDT and CDR2 is FYEKMQ (reference sequence). The CDR3 is made up of 13 amino acids. Unmatched junction bases numbered 2, after V lost 5 bases and J lost 2 bases. The CDR3 protein is CASSVQGNYGYTF. CDR3 DNA: TGTGCCAGCAGCGTACAGGGGAACTATGGCTACACCTTC.

The rearrangement joins TRBV7-9 to TRBJ2-1; 9 bases align to TRBD2. The CDR3 is 18 residues long. The ends lost 3 bases at V and 0 bases at J; junction bases unmatched: 9. Germline V gene data show CDR1 as SEHNR and CDR2 as FQNEAQ (reference sequence). This chain's CDR3 is CASSFRLVLAGSYNEQFF. The DNA for the CDR3 is TGTGCCAGCAGCTTTCGTCTGGTACTAGCGGGCTCCTACAATGAGCAGTTCTTC.

This clone has just one count. The V call is TRBV5-4, the J call TRBJ2-7, with D maybe TRBD1 (5 bases). Germline V gene sequence: CDR1 SGHNT, CDR2 YYREEE (reference sequence). The CDR3 length is 14 residues. V was shortened by 3 bases and J by 6 bases, with 16 bases between the two germline ends. The CDR3 sequence is CASSSRVEYGEQYF. CDR3 DNA: TGTGCCAGCAGCTCCAGGGTCGAGTACGGCGAGCAGTACTTC.

The gene calls are TRBV6-6 and TRBJ2-5; TRBD1 matches at 9 bases. The CDR3 is 14 residues long. CDR1 is MNHNY, CDR2 SVGAGI, per germline (reference sequence). V lost 6 bases, J lost 5 bases, and 7 bases stayed unmatched. This CDR3 reads CASRTGQGRETQYF. Written as DNA, the CDR3 is TGTGCCAGCAGAACGGGACAGGGACGGGAGACCCAGTACTTC.

The V call is TRBV19, the J call TRBJ2-2, with D tentatively TRBD2 (5 bases). Trimming took 3 bases from V and 4 from J, leaving 15 bases between them. The length of the CDR3 is 16 residues. Germline-derived CDR1 and CDR2 are LNHDA and SQIVND (reference sequence). As DNA, the CDR3 is TGTGCCAGTAGTATCCGGACTTTTAAGATCACCGGGGAGCTGTTTTTT. Amino acids: CASSIRTFKITGELFF. Complete variable domain (other parts from reference TRBV19 and TRBJ2-2): DGGITQSPKYLFRKEGQNVTLSCEQNLNHDAMYWYRQDPGQGLRLIYYSQIVNDFQKGDIAEGYSVSREKKESFPLTVTSAQKNPTAFYLCASSIRTFKITGELFFGEGSRLTVL.

The chain uses TRBV2 and TRBJ1-6; 8 nucleotides match TRBD1. V shed 2 bases and J 10 bases; nucleotides not matched to a gene: 7. Looked up from germline, CDR1 is SNHLY and CDR2 is FYNNEI. This CDR3 is 15 amino acids long. The CDR3 region is CASSEFQGARSPLHF. CDR3 nucleotide sequence: TGTGCCAGCAGTGAATTCCAGGGGGCACGGTCACCCCTCCACTTT. The full variable domain, in which reference TRBV2 and TRBJ1-6 provide the parts outside the CDR3, is EPEVTQTPSHQVTQMGQEVILRCVPISNHLYFYWYRQILGQKVEFLVSFYNNEISEKSEIFDDQFSVERPDGSNFTLKIRSTKLEDSAMYFCASSEFQGARSPLHFGNGTRLTVT.

This chain uses TRBV5-1 with TRBJ2-2; maybe TRBD1 (5 bases). Germline V gene lookup returns CDR1 SGHRS and CDR2 YFSETQ. V was trimmed by 1 base and J by 2 bases, leaving 12 bases between them. The CDR3 loop spans 16 amino acids. CDR3 DNA sequence: TGCGCCAGCAGCTTGAGGGGAAACTTCAACACCGGGGAGCTGTTTTTT. Translated, it gives CASSLRGNFNTGELFF. The variable domain in full, completed from reference TRBV5-1 and TRBJ2-2, reads KAGVTQTPRYLIKTRGQQVTLSCSPISGHRSVSWYQQTPGQGLQFLFEYFSETQRNKGNFPGRFSGRQFSNSRSEMNVSTLELGDSALYLCASSLRGNFNTGELFFGEGSRLTVL.

CDR3 in DNA: TGTGCCAGCTCACCGACGACAGGGGCAGTCTCGGGATCACCCCTCCACTTT. Its translation: CASSPTTGAVSGSPLHF. The chain couples TRBV18 to TRBJ1-6; 8 bases align to TRBD1. The CDR3 sequence is 17 residues long. Germline values: CDR1 KGHSH, CDR2 LQKENI. J was trimmed by 10 bases and V by 3 bases; bases with no gene match: 14.

The gene calls are TRBV10-3 and TRBJ1-3, with D hard to call. There are 13 residues in the CDR3. V was pared by 2 bases and J by 3 bases, with 5 bases between. Germline V gene data show CDR1 as ENHRY and CDR2 as SYGVKD. The CDR3 DNA reads as TGTGCCATCAGTGAGCTCGGTGGAAACACCATATATTTT. This gives the protein CAISELGGNTIYF.

The chain links TRBV2 to TRBJ1-5, with D tentatively TRBD1 (5 bases). The ends were cut back, 6 bases at V and 1 base at J, with 10 bases in the middle. The germline CDR1 and CDR2 sequences are SNHLY and FYNNEI. This CDR3 spans 14 amino acids. CDR3 bases: TGTGCCAGCAGCAAGAAGGGGAGCAATCAGCCCCAGCATTTT. It is translated as CASSKKGSNQPQHF.

The chain combines TRBV19 with TRBJ2-5, with 9 nucleotides matching TRBD2. CDR3 length: 18 residues. CDR1 and CDR2 from the germline V gene are LNHDA and SQIVND (reference sequence). Trimming removed 4 bases from V and 4 bases from J; junction bases left unmatched: 16. The CDR3 DNA follows: TGTGCCAGTAGTAAGGCACCGGTTGCGGGGGGGCTGTCAGAGACCCAGTACTTC. Translation gives CASSKAPVAGGLSETQYF. Filled out from reference TRBV19 and TRBJ2-5, the complete variable domain reads DGGITQSPKYLFRKEGQNVTLSCEQNLNHDAMYWYRQDPGQGLRLIYYSQIVNDFQKGDIAEGYSVSREKKESFPLTVTSAQKNPTAFYLCASSKAPVAGGLSETQYFGPGTRLLVL.

The chain combines TRBV3-1 (or the pseudogene TRBV3-2) with TRBJ2-7; 11 nucleotides match TRBD2. Germline trimming cut 2 bases from V and 3 bases from J; bases unmatched to any gene: 9. Germline V gene lookup returns CDR1 LGHDT and CDR2 YNNKEL (reference sequence). The CDR3 consists of 17 residues. CDR3 nucleotides: TGTGCCAGCAGCCAATTACCCTCTAGCGGGGGGCACTACGAGCAGTACTTC. Translated: CASSQLPSSGGHYEQYF.

The rearrangement links TRBV7-9 to TRBJ2-5; TRBD2 might be the D (5 bases). The CDR3 runs 15 residues. Trimming stripped 1 base from V and 1 base from J, with 10 bases between. Germline-derived CDR1 and CDR2 are SEHNR and FQNEAQ (reference sequence). The CDR3 bases are TGTGCCAGCAGCTTAGGGCTAGCTGCCCAAGAGACCCAGTACTTC. The encoded protein is CASSLGLAAQETQYF.

The chain links TRBV10-3 to TRBJ2-3; 12 bases fit TRBD2. The CDR3 runs 17 residues. The V and J ends lost 6 bases and 1 base, in that order; junction bases with no gene match: 8. Germline assignment: CDR1 ENHRY and CDR2 SYGVKD. CDR3 nucleotides: TGTGCCATCAGCCGGACTAGCGGGGTTGCTGGCACAGATACGCAGTATTTT. It is translated as CAISRTSGVAGTDTQYF.

This chain links TRBV15 with TRBJ1-2; 9 bases agree with TRBD1. Germline CDR1 reads LNHNV; CDR2 reads YYDKDF (reference sequence). CDR3 length: 16 residues. V shed 3 bases and J 5 bases; nucleotides not matched to a gene: 10. The CDR3 DNA is TGTGCCACCAGCAGGGCAAGGGACAGGGCTGGATATGGCTACACCTTC. This encodes CATSRARDRAGYGYTF.

V usage is TRBV5-4 and J usage is TRBJ2-3; the match to TRBD2 covers 12 bases. The CDR3 is made up of 16 amino acids. The V and J ends lost 4 bases and 4 bases, in that order; junction bases with no gene match: 7. From germline, CDR1 is SGHNT and CDR2 YYREEE (reference sequence). CDR3 sequence: CASSPRLAGAADTQYF. The CDR3 DNA reads as TGTGCCAGCAGCCCCCGACTAGCGGGGGCGGCAGATACGCAGTATTTT.

The J gene is TRBJ2-3, the V gene TRBV7-6, with TRBD1 matching over 7 bases. V was clipped by 2 bases and J by 1 base; unmatched bases: 9. The CDR3 spans 17 residues. Germline assignment: CDR1 SGHVS and CDR2 FNYEAQ. CDR3 protein: CASSLKWGQRRTDTQYF. The CDR3 DNA sequence: TGTGCCAGCAGCTTAAAGTGGGGACAGCGACGCACAGATACGCAGTATTTT.

The chain combines TRBV7-9 with TRBJ2-2; D perhaps matches TRBD1 (5 bases). The CDR3 runs 15 residues. Trimming took off 2 bases at V and 5 bases at J, with 12 bases between the two ends. The V gene's germline CDR1 is SEHNR and CDR2 FQNEAQ (reference sequence). The CDR3 region is CASSLSLAGTGELFF. CDR3 DNA: TGTGCCAGCAGCTTAAGTCTGGCAGGGACCGGGGAGCTGTTTTTT. The full variable domain, completed using reference TRBV7-9 and TRBJ2-2, is DTGVSQNPRHKITKRGQNVTFRCDPISEHNRLYWYRQTLGQGPEFLTYFQNEAQLEKSRLLSDRFSAERPKGSFSTLEIQRTEQGDSAMYLCASSLSLAGTGELFFGEGSRLTVL.

The chain is built from TRBV9 and TRBJ2-3, with 15 positions matching TRBD2. Trimming at V came to 4 bases and at J to 1 base, leaving 7 bases not matched to a gene. Germline-derived CDR1 and CDR2 are SGDLS and YYNGEE. The CDR3 runs 18 residues. CDR3 loop: CASSRGLAGGYGTDTQYF. CDR3 nucleotide sequence: TGTGCCAGCAGCCGGGGACTAGCGGGGGGTTACGGCACAGATACGCAGTATTTT.

The rearrangement joins TRBV6-9 to TRBJ2-1; 8 bases match TRBD2. Trimming cost V 11 bases and J 7 bases; bases outside gene matches: 19. The CDR3 has 16 amino acids. Germline V CDR1 and CDR2: MNHGY, SVAAGI. In DNA, the CDR3 is TGTGCCCGAACCTATATAGCGGGGAACTCGTGGAATGAGCAGTTCTTC. Translation: CARTYIAGNSWNEQFF.

The CDR3 loop is CASSLGGEPHQYF. In DNA, the CDR3 is TGTGCCAGCAGTTTAGGCGGAGAACCCCATCAGTATTTT. The chain combines TRBV27 with TRBJ2-3, with D unresolved. This CDR3 is 13 amino acids long. V was trimmed by 2 bases and J by 12 bases, leaving 15 bases between them. The germline gives CDR1 MNHEY, CDR2 SMNVEV (reference sequence).

The chain joins TRBV7-2 to TRBJ1-2; maybe TRBD1 (6 bases). CDR3 length: 17 residues. The V gene lost 1 base and the J gene lost 3 bases, with 18 bases spanning the gap. Germline CDR1 is SGHTA and CDR2 is FQGNSA. The CDR3 nucleotides read TGTGCCAGCAGCTTAGGATTGGGGCGGACAGACGACTATGGCTACACCTTC. It codes for CASSLGLGRTDDYGYTF.

The chain joins TRBV18 to TRBJ1-5, with D possibly TRBD1 on 6 matching bases. The CDR3 is 16 amino acids. V shed 5 bases and J shed 0 bases, with 14 bases lying between them. From germline, CDR1 is KGHSH and CDR2 LQKENI. As DNA, the CDR3 is TGTGCCAGCTCATACAGGGAAACTTATAGCAATCAGCCCCAGCATTTT. This gives the protein CASSYRETYSNQPQHF.

This chain joins TRBV19 and TRBJ1-2; perhaps TRBD1 as D (5 bases). The germline CDR1 and CDR2 sequences are LNHDA and SQIVND (reference sequence). The CDR3 spans 17 residues. V was trimmed by 3 bases and J by 5 bases, leaving 22 bases between them. The CDR3, as DNA: TGTGCCAGTAGTATGGGGGGACGATCTCTACCCTCTTATGGCTACACCTTC. Its translation is CASSMGGRSLPSYGYTF.

The V call is TRBV20-1, the J call TRBJ2-2; D is possibly TRBD2 (7 bases). The V gene's germline CDR1 is DFQATT and CDR2 SNEGSKA (reference sequence). The CDR3 is made up of 14 amino acids. Trimming shortened V by 3 bases and J by 2 bases, and 10 bases separated the two germline ends. CDR3 loop: CSASSGGNTGELFF. The CDR3 bases are TGCAGTGCTAGTTCGGGGGGCAACACCGGGGAGCTGTTTTTT.

The rearrangement uses TRBV19 and TRBJ2-7, with 8 bases matching TRBD2. CDR1 LNHDA and CDR2 SQIVND come from the germline V gene (reference sequence). J was trimmed by 2 bases and V by 6 bases; bases with no gene match: 6. The CDR3 length is 14 residues. The CDR3 spells CASRQGLGPYEQYF. The CDR3 DNA follows: TGTGCCAGTAGACAGGGACTAGGCCCCTACGAGCAGTACTTC.

This chain joins TRBV10-3 and TRBJ1-6; no clear D. There are 15 residues in the CDR3. V lost 6 bases and J 3 bases, leaving 12 bases between the germline ends. CDR1 ENHRY and CDR2 SYGVKD come from the germline V gene. CDR3 amino acids: CAIRADGDYNSPLHF. Here the CDR3 DNA reads TGTGCCATCAGGGCAGACGGGGACTATAATTCACCCCTCCACTTT.

CDR3: CASSDPIPGTNYGYTF. Written as DNA, the CDR3 is TGTGCCAGCAGTGACCCTATACCCGGGACAAACTATGGCTACACCTTC. This sequence joins TRBV6-4 and TRBJ1-2, with D possibly matching TRBD1 (6 bases). The CDR3 is 16 amino acids. Germline values: CDR1 MRHNA, CDR2 SNTAGT. Trimming took 2 bases from V and 2 from J, leaving 15 bases between them.

The chain uses TRBV19 and TRBJ1-6; D not certain. Germline V lookup: CDR1 LNHDA, CDR2 SQIVND (reference sequence). CDR3 length: 13 residues. V shed 10 bases and J shed 3 bases, with 10 bases lying between them. CDR3 in amino acids: CATAGNYNSPLHF. The CDR3 nucleotides read TGTGCCACCGCGGGGAACTATAATTCACCCCTCCACTTT.